This T cell receptor beta chain appears in the sequencing data of a study of control samples from healthy donors and cancer patients. V shed 4 bases and J shed 2 bases, with 9 bases lying between them. Germline CDR1 and CDR2: GTSNPN and SVGIG (reference sequence). The CDR3 extends over 12 amino acids. Produced via immunoSEQ multiplex PCR; TCRdb's table is partial and in-frame only. The table includes roughly 130,000 clones, roughly nine tenths detected once. The clonotype comes from a woman under 40 in good health. Sequenced input: blood. J is TRBJ2-7 and V is TRBV30; D may match TRBD1 or TRBD2 (5 bases each). The CDR3 protein is CAWKGRPYEQYF. The DNA for the CDR3 is TGTGCCTGGAAGGGACGGCCCTACGAGCAGTACTTC.